This T cell receptor (beta chain) is from a study of cytomegalovirus exposure and HLA in healthy donors. Study-wide results and caveats: There were a few CMV-associated chains whose specificity for CMV antigens was confirmed in vitro.

Worth noting for this clone: The antigen is undetermined.

The CDR3 extends over 21 amino acids. Assay used: immunoSEQ multiplex PCR; TCRdb lists only in-frame clones, some missing. The sample shows some 130,000 clones, about 88% of them seen only once. This TCR was sampled from a woman aged 18-30 years in good health and CMV-seronegative. Sample: PBMCs. The chain has TRBV21-1 and TRBJ2-7; the D call TRBD1 from the table was never checked on the DNA. TRBV21-1 is classified as a pseudogene. CDR3 sequence (DNA): TGTGCCAGCAGCAAAGTCGTTTACACAGGAGTCCCGGCGCCCTCCCGCTACGAGCAGTACTTC. Its protein product is CASSKVVYTGVPAPSRYEQYF.